This T cell receptor beta chain was documented in a study of spatial heterogeneity in lung cancer. Study summary: Sequence detection consistently recorded a greater number of beta-chain than alpha-chain sequences.

Trimming removed 3 bases from V and 4 bases from J; junction bases left unmatched: 3. This CDR3 has 14 residues. Germline V gene sequence: CDR1 ENHRY, CDR2 SYGVKD. This clonotype was counted at least ten times. What it recognizes is unknown. The study's findings and limits: Resection saw ubiquitous expanded tumor TCRs appear in blood more than follow-up did.

Time point: sample taken at primary tumor resection. TCRs were sequenced from unsorted whole RNA of tumor, nontumor lung or PBMC. All TCR cDNA molecules were individually tagged with a unique molecular identifier. MiXCR, applied by TCRdb to the 5' RACE reads, yields one record per CDR3 protein. The profile shows some 15,000 distinct CDR3 sequences, around 8% of them singletons. The material sequenced was PBMCs, taken at surgery. This TCR was recovered from a female donor with early-stage non-small cell lung cancer. The chain carries TRBV10-3 and TRBJ2-5, with 9 bases lining up with TRBD1. The CDR3 nucleotides read TGTGCCATCAGTGAACAGGGGGCCGCAGAGACCCAGTACTTC. This codes for CAISEQGAAETQYF.